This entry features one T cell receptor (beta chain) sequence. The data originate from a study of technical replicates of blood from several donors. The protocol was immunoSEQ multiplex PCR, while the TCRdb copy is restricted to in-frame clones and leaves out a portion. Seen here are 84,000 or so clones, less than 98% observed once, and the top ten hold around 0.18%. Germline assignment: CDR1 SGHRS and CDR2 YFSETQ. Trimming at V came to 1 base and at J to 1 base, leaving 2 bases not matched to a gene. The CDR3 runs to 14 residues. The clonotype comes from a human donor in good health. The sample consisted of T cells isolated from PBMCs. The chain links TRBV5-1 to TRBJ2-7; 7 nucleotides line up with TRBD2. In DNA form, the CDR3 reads TGCGCCAGCAGCTTGACTAGCGTGTCCTACGAGCAGTACTTC. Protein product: CASSLTSVSYEQYF.